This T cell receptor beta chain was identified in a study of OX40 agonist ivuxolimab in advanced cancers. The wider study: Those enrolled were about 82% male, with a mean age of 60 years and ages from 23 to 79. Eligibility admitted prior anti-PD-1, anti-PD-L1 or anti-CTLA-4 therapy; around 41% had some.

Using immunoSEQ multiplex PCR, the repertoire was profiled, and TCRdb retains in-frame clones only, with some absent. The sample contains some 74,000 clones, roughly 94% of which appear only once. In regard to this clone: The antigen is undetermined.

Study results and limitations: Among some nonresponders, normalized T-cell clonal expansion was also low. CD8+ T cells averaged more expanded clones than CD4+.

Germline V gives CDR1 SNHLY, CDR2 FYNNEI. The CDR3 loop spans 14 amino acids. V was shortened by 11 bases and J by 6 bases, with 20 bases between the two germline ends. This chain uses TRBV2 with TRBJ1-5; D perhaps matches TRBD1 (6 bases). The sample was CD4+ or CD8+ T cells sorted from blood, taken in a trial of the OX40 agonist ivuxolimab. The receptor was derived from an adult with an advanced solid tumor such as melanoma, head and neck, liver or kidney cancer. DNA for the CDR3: TGTGCCGGAGGGAGGGGGGGCGCAGGTCAGCCCCAGCATTTT. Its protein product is CAGGRGGAGQPQHF.